These 7 T cell receptor beta chains were sequenced from one sample in a study of persistence of HIV-infected CD4 T cells (dated by TCRdb to 2019 to 2021). Explained via the paper, the treatment or condition label denotes: suppressive antiretroviral therapy. Cells were stimulated with lysates of CMV-infected fibroblasts at approximately 9 ug/mL. Responding CD4+ T cells were sorted on the basis of upregulation of both CD40 ligand and CD69. The immunoSEQ hsTCRB assay version 4 in survey mode was used to sequence TCRbeta repertoires from genomic DNA. TCRdb took over this immuneACCESS table, retaining in-frame rearrangements with V and J assigned. Such tables are incomplete; in checked studies, under half of the missing clones stem from an unresolved V gene, and the remainder is unexplained. In this sample the table shows about 21,000 clones, approximately 78% of which occur a single time. Almost 7% of the sample comes from the top ten.

No antigen is known for these receptors. Here the sequenced sample was CD4+ T cells sorted from PBMCs after roughly 18-hour stimulation, taken from a patient who received antiretroviral therapy. Taken with the paper, the label for cell subset or site translates to: CD40L+CD69+ CD4 T cells responding to CMV lysate. The receptors were gathered from an adult man with HIV who was CMV-seropositive.

This clone was detected a few times. The V gene is TRBV7-2, the J gene TRBJ1-5; 7 nucleotides match TRBD1. This CDR3 is 14 amino acids long. Per germline, CDR1 SGHTA and CDR2 FQGNSA. With 10 bases clipped from V and 0 bases from J, the junction kept 6 bases outside the gene matches. CDR3: CATKQGPSNQPQHF. Here the CDR3 DNA reads TGTGCCACCAAACAGGGGCCTAGCAATCAGCCCCAGCATTTT.

The V and J genes are TRBV3-1 (or the pseudogene TRBV3-2) and TRBJ1-2, with D hard to call. This CDR3 spans 14 amino acids. V lost 0 bases and J lost 2, with 7 bases in between. Per germline, CDR1 LGHDT and CDR2 YNNKEL (reference sequence). CDR3 region: CASSQDGRNYGYTF. The CDR3 nucleotides are TGTGCCAGCAGCCAAGACGGGAGGAACTATGGCTACACCTTC.

V gene TRBV7-9 combines with J gene TRBJ2-7; the D gene is possibly TRBD1 (6 bases). Germline loops: CDR1 SEHNR, CDR2 FQNEAQ (reference sequence). V lost 5 bases, J lost 1 base, and 9 bases lay in between. There are 13 residues in the CDR3. The CDR3 DNA follows: TGTGCCAGCAGCGCCGGACAGTCCTACGAGCAGTACTTC. This codes for CASSAGQSYEQYF.

The rearrangement joins TRBV9 to TRBJ1-3; TRBD1 matches 8 bases. This CDR3 has 17 amino acids. Germline V gene lookup returns CDR1 SGDLS and CDR2 YYNGEE. Trimming removed 3 bases from V and 2 bases from J; junction bases left unmatched: 10. In nucleotides, the CDR3 is TGTGCCAGCAGCGCCGGGGGGCACAGGGGGGCTGGAAACACCATATATTTT. It translates to CASSAGGHRGAGNTIYF.

The chain employs TRBV7-2 and TRBJ1-1, with D possibly TRBD1 on 6 matching bases. This CDR3 spans 14 amino acids. From germline, CDR1 is SGHTA and CDR2 FQGNSA. V was trimmed by 5 bases and J by 1 base, leaving 11 bases between them. CDR3 nucleotides: TGTGCCAGCAGCCCGTGGACAGAGAACACTGAAGCTTTCTTT. Its protein product is CASSPWTENTEAFF.

The chain couples TRBV18 to TRBJ2-1; D assignment may be TRBD1 or TRBD2 (5 bases each). CDR1 and CDR2 (germline): KGHSH, LQKENI. The CDR3 is 14 residues long. Trimming removed 2 bases from V and 5 bases from J, with 10 bases in between. CDR3 region: CASSPERDHNEQFF. CDR3 DNA: TGTGCCAGCTCACCAGAGAGGGACCACAATGAGCAGTTCTTC.

The V call is TRBV5-1, the J call TRBJ1-6, with D hard to call. The V end was cut by 5 bases, the J end by 8 bases, with 14 bases between. Germline values: CDR1 SGHRS, CDR2 YFSETQ. This CDR3 comprises 14 residues. CDR3: CASRETPGDSPLHF. The CDR3, as DNA: TGCGCCAGCAGAGAAACACCCGGCGATTCACCCCTCCACTTT.